Each of the 13 T cell receptor beta chains below was sequenced from the same sample in a study of human T cells and chemical hapten exposure. TCRdb analysed the RACE reads with MiXCR anew, one entry per CDR3 protein. The repertoire holds 70,000 or so distinct CDR3 sequences, approximately 12% seen once, with roughly 1.3% in the top ten. Time point of the sample: patch test 3, about 24 weeks after DPC sensitization. As to treatment: therapeutic diphenylcyclopropenone sensitization with weekly scalp DPC. The material was whole blood, obtained in connection with sensitization to the hapten diphenylcyclopropenone (DPC). The receptor set was obtained from a woman aged 45-65 years with alopecia areata. Some clones in this sample may be carry-over from other donors' samples.

This clonotype was recorded at least ten times. The genes are TRBV7-6 and TRBJ2-1; D is unclear. Germline-derived CDR1 and CDR2 are SGHVS and FNYEAQ. There are 12 residues in the CDR3. The V end lost 4 bases, the J end lost 3 bases, and 4 bases lay between the germline ends. CDR3 protein: CASSSVYNEQFF. Here the CDR3 DNA reads TGTGCCAGCAGCTCCGTCTACAATGAGCAGTTCTTC. The variable domain in full, with the rest retrieved from reference TRBV7-6 and TRBJ2-1, is GAGVSQSPRYKVTKRGQDVALRCDPISGHVSLYWYRQALGQGPEFLTYFNYEAQQDKSGLPNDRFSAERPEGSISTLTIQRTEQRDSAMYRCASSSVYNEQFFGPGTRLTVL.

The chain couples TRBV6-5 to TRBJ2-7; TRBD2 matches at 7 bases. The CDR3 contains 15 residues. CDR1 MNHEY and CDR2 SVGAGI come from the germline V gene. J lost 2 bases, V lost 6 bases, and 10 bases had no gene match. The CDR3 nucleotides are TGTGCCAGCAGGGAAGAGGGGACTAAACCCTACGAGCAGTACTTC. Amino acid sequence: CASREEGTKPYEQYF.

This clonotype was observed a few times. The gene calls are TRBV7-9 and TRBJ2-1, with D possibly being TRBD2 (6 bases). The CDR3 spans 14 residues. Germline V gene data show CDR1 as SEHNR and CDR2 as FQNEAQ (reference sequence). V was cut by 2 bases and J by 3 bases, with 8 bases left in between. The CDR3 loop is CASSLWGDYNEQFF. Written as DNA, the CDR3 is TGTGCCAGCAGCTTATGGGGGGACTACAATGAGCAGTTCTTC.

This clonotype has at least ten counts. This chain uses TRBV12-3 or TRBV12-4 with TRBJ1-1; D is uncertain. Trimming shortened V by 3 bases and J by 6 bases, and 8 bases separated the two germline ends. This CDR3 is 12 amino acids long. Here the CDR3 reads CASSFERAEAFF. The CDR3 coding sequence is TGTGCCAGCAGTTTTGAAAGGGCTGAAGCTTTCTTT.

As to this clonotype: A read error may be the cause here, since a much bigger clone is one base away. The chain uses TRBV5-1 and TRBJ1-1, with TRBD1 as a possible D gene (5 bases). The CDR3 consists of 13 residues. Germline loops: CDR1 SGHRS, CDR2 YFSETQ. CDR3 region: CANSLLQGPEAFF. The CDR3 DNA sequence: TGCGCCAACAGCTTGCTGCAGGGTCCTGAAGCTTTCTTT.

This clonotype appeared many times. V usage is TRBV29-1 and J usage is TRBJ1-5, with D possibly being TRBD1 (5 bases). The V gene lost 6 bases and the J gene lost 2 bases, with 14 bases spanning the gap. This CDR3 region has 14 residues. Germline values: CDR1 SQVTM, CDR2 ANQGSEA. The CDR3 loop is CSVRTLDGNQPQHF. In DNA form, the CDR3 reads TGCAGCGTCAGGACACTCGATGGCAATCAGCCCCAGCATTTT.

This clonotype was seen ten or more times. The chain is built from TRBV18 and TRBJ1-4; D is possibly TRBD1 (5 bases). Trimming shortened V by 4 bases and J by 6 bases, and 12 bases separated the two germline ends. The CDR3 has 14 amino acids. CDR1 is KGHSH and CDR2 is LQKENI in the germline V gene. The CDR3 nucleotides are TGTGCCAGCTCACTGAGGGGAATGGATGAAAAACTGTTTTTT. Translated: CASSLRGMDEKLFF.

About this clonotype itself: A single base separates this from a much larger clone, so it may be a read error. The chain is built from TRBV10-2 and TRBJ2-1, with 7 bases fitting TRBD1. Germline loops: CDR1 WSHSY, CDR2 SAAADI. The CDR3 contains 13 residues. The ends lost 5 bases at V and 6 bases at J; junction bases unmatched: 4. CDR3 loop: CASSRQGRNEQFF. As DNA, the CDR3 is TGCGCCAGCAGTAGACAGGGTCGCAATGAGCAGTTCTTC.

The chain recombines TRBV7-8 with TRBJ1-1, with D uncertain. The germline V and J ends were trimmed by 5 bases and 6 bases, with 7 bases remaining between them. The CDR3 runs to 11 residues. Germline V gene data show CDR1 as SGHVS and CDR2 as FQNEAQ. This CDR3 reads CASSIGPEAFF. The CDR3 DNA reads as TGTGCCAGCAGCATAGGGCCTGAAGCTTTCTTT. Complete variable domain (other parts from reference TRBV7-8 and TRBJ1-1): GAGVSQSPRYKVAKRGQDVALRCDPISGHVSLFWYQQALGQGPEFLTYFQNEAQLDKSGLPSDRFFAERPEGSVSTLKIQRTQQEDSAVYLCASSIGPEAFFGQGTRLTVV.

The chain carries TRBV20-1 and TRBJ2-3; 9 bases are shared with TRBD2. Germline loops: CDR1 DFQATT, CDR2 SNEGSKA (reference sequence). The CDR3 extends over 15 amino acids. J lost 2 bases, V lost 2 bases, and 5 bases had no gene match. The DNA for the CDR3 is TGCAGTGCTAGACCTGCTAGCGGGGACACAGATACGCAGTATTTT. Translated: CSARPASGDTDTQYF.

This clonotype appeared a few times. This chain uses TRBV6-2 or TRBV6-3 with TRBJ1-5, with no clear D. The CDR3 is made up of 13 amino acids. Germline loops: CDR1 MNHEY, CDR2 SVGEGT. Trimming removed 0 bases at V and 7 bases at J, with 7 bases between. CDR3 sequence: CASSYSRVQPQHF. The CDR3 DNA follows: TGTGCCAGCAGTTACTCGAGGGTACAGCCCCAGCATTTT.

There are many counts of this clonotype. V and J are TRBV20-1 and TRBJ2-5; D might be TRBD1 or TRBD2, each matching 5 bases. The germline V and J ends were trimmed by 3 bases and 1 base, with 9 bases remaining between them. The CDR3 is made up of 13 amino acids. Germline V gene lookup returns CDR1 DFQATT and CDR2 SNEGSKA (reference sequence). The chain's CDR3 is CSASGDAQETQYF. CDR3 sequence (DNA): TGCAGTGCTAGTGGGGACGCCCAAGAGACCCAGTACTTC.

This clonotype was seen at least ten times. J is TRBJ1-1 and V is TRBV7-9; D call uncertain. This CDR3 has 13 residues. The V end was cut by 7 bases, the J end by 5 bases, with 14 bases between. Germline CDR1 is SEHNR and CDR2 is FQNEAQ (reference sequence). The DNA for the CDR3 is TGTGCCAGCACCCCCGCGGCTCGGACTGAAGCTTTCTTT. Translation gives CASTPAARTEAFF.